This section outlines one T cell receptor (beta chain) sequence together with its context. The data derive from a study of blood T cell repertoires in COVID-19. Study information: Acute-phase and convalescent COVID-19 samples originated in the United States, Italy and Spain. PBMCs, B-cell-depleted T cells, or T cells provided the cDNA or gDNA that made up the material.

The CDR3 spans 15 residues. Trimming cost V 4 bases and J 3 bases, with 12 bases left between them. CDR1 and CDR2 from the germline V gene are PRHDT and FYEKMQ (reference sequence). Only in-frame clones appear in the TCRdb table, and some are missing; sequencing was by immunoSEQ multiplex PCR. Among roughly 290,000 clones listed, around 87% were seen once. V is TRBV13 and J is TRBJ1-4, with D perhaps matching TRBD1 (6 bases). Sequencing used peripheral blood. This clonotype originated in a woman aged 45 to 65 who had recovered from COVID-19. Here the CDR3 reads CASSSSTGPNEKLFF. CDR3 DNA sequence: TGTGCCAGCAGCTCCTCAACAGGGCCTAATGAAAAACTGTTTTTT.